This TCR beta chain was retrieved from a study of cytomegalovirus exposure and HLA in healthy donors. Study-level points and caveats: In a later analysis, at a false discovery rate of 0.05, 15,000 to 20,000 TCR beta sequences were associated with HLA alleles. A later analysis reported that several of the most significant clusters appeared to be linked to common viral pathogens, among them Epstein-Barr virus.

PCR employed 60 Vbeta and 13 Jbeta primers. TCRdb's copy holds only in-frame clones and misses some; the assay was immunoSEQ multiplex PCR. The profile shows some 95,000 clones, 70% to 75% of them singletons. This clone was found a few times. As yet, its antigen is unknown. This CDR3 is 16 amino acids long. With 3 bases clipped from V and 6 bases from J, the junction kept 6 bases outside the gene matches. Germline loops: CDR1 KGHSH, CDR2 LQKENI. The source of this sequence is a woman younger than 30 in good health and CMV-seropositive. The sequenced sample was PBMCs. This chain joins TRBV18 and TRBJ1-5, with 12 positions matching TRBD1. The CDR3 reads CASSPPGTGGFQPQHF. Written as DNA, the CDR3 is TGTGCCAGCTCACCGCCCGGGACAGGGGGCTTTCAGCCCCAGCATTTT.